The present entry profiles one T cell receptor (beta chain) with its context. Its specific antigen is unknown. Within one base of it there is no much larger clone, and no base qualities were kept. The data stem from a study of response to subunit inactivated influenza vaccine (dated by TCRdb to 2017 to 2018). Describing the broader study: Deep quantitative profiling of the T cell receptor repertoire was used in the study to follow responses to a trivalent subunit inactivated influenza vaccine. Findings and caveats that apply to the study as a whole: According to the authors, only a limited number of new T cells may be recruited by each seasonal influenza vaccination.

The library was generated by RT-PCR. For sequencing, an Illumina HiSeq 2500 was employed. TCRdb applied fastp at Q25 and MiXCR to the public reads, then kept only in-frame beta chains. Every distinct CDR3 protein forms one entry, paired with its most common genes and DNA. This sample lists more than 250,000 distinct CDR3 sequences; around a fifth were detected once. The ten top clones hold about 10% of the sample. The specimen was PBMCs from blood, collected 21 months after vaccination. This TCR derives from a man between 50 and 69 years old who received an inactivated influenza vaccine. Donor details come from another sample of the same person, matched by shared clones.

The base sequence is TGTGCCAGCAGCAGTTATGGACAGGCGACTAATGAAAAACTGTTTTTT. The encoded protein is CASSSYGQATNEKLFF. This chain joins TRBV12-3 or TRBV12-4 to TRBJ1-4, with 7 central nucleotides matching TRBD1. There are 16 amino acids in the CDR3, from cysteine to phenylalanine inclusive. The read is trimmed to its CDR3 DNA, 48 bases read in frame from base 1. From V the trimming removes 6 bases and from J it removes 2 bases, while the gene matches leave 9 bases of the junction unaccounted for.